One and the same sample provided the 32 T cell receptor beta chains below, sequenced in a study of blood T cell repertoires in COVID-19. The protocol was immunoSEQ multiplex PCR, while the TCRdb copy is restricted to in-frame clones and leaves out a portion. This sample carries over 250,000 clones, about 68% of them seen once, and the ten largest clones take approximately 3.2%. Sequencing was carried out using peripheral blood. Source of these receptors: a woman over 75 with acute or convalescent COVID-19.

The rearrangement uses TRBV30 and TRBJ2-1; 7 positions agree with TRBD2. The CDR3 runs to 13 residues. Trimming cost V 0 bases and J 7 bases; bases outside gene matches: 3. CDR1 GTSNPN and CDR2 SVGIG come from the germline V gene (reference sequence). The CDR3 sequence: CAWSVGEGNEQFF. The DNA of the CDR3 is TGTGCCTGGAGTGTGGGGGAGGGGAATGAGCAGTTCTTC.

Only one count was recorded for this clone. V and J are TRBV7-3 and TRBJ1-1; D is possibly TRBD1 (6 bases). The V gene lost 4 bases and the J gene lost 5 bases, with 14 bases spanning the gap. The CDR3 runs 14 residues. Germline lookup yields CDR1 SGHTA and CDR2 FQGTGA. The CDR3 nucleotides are TGTGCCAGCAGCTCACAGGGAAAGGAAACTGAAGCTTTCTTT. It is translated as CASSSQGKETEAFF.

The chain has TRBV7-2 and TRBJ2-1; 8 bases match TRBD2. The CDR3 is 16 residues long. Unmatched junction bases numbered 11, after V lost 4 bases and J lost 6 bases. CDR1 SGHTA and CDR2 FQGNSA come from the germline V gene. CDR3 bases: TGTGCCAGCAGCTCCCCCTCGCGGGGGGCCTTCAATGAGCAGTTCTTC. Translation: CASSSPSRGAFNEQFF.

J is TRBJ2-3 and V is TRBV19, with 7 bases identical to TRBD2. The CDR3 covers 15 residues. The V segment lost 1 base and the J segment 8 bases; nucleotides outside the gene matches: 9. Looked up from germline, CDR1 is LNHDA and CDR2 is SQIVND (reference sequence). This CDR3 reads CASSIGGGRPGTQYF. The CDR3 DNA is TGTGCCAGTAGTATAGGGGGGGGTCGCCCGGGTACGCAGTATTTT.

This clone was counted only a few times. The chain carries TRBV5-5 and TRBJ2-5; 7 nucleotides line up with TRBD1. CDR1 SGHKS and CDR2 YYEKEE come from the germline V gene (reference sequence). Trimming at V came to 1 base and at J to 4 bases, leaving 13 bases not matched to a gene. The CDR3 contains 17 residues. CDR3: CASSLRPNRGSAETQYF. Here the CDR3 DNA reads TGTGCCAGCAGCTTGCGGCCCAACAGGGGCTCGGCAGAGACCCAGTACTTC.

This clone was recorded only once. CDR3 bases: TGTGCCAGCAGTTCTCCTAGCGGGGGGACGAACACCGGGGAGCTGTTTTTT. Protein sequence: CASSSPSGGTNTGELFF. The chain carries TRBV28 and TRBJ2-2; 11 bases align to TRBD2. The CDR3 runs 17 residues. V lost 4 bases and J lost 0; bases outside the gene matches: 4. Germline V CDR1 and CDR2: MDHEN, SYDVKM.

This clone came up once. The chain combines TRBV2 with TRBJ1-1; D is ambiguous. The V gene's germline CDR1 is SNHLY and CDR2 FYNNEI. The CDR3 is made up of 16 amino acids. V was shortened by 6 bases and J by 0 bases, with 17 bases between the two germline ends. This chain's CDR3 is CASRGGGIGVNTEAFF. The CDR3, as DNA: TGTGCCAGCAGAGGAGGAGGGATTGGGGTGAACACTGAAGCTTTCTTT.

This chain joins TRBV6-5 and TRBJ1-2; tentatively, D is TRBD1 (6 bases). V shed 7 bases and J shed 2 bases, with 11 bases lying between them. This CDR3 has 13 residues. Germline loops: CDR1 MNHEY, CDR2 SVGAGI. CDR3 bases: TGTGCCAGCACATACAGGGAGAACTATGGCTACACCTTC. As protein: CASTYRENYGYTF.

CDR3 residues: CAWSPGTPNGNQPQHF. CDR3 sequence (DNA): TGTGCCTGGAGCCCTGGGACTCCCAACGGGAATCAGCCCCAGCATTTT. The rearrangement links TRBV30 to TRBJ1-5; D perhaps matches TRBD1 (5 bases). The V gene lost 3 bases and the J gene lost 4 bases, with 19 bases spanning the gap. The CDR3 contains 16 residues. CDR1 is GTSNPN and CDR2 is SVGIG in the germline V gene (reference sequence).

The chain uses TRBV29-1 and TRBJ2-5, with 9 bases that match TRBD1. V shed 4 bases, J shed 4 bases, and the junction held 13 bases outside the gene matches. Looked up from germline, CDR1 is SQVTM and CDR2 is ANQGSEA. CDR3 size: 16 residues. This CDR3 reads CSVGSPGTGKGETQYF. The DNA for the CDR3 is TGCAGCGTTGGTAGTCCCGGGACAGGGAAGGGAGAGACCCAGTACTTC.

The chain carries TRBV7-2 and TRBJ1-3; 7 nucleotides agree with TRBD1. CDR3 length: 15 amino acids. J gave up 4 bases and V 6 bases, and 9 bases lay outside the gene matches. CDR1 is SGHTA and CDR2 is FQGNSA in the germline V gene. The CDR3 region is CASSQTGEIGNTIYF. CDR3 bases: TGTGCCAGCAGTCAAACAGGGGAAATCGGAAACACCATATATTTT.

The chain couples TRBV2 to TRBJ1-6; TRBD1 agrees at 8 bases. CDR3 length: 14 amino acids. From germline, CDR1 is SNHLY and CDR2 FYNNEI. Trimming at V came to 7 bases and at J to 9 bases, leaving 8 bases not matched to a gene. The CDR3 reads CASTPTGESSPLHF. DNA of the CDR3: TGTGCCAGCACCCCGACAGGGGAGTCTTCACCCCTCCACTTT.

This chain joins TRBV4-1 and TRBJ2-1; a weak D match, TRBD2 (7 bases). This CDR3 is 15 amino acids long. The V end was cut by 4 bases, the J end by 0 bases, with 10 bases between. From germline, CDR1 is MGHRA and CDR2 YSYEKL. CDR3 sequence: CASSPGGRSYNEQFF. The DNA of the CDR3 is TGCGCCAGCAGCCCCGGGGGGCGCTCCTACAATGAGCAGTTCTTC.

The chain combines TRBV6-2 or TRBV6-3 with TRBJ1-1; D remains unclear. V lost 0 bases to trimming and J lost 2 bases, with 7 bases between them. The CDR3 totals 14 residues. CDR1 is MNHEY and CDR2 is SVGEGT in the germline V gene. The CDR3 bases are TGTGCCAGCAGTTACTCGTTCAGAAACACTGAAGCTTTCTTT. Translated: CASSYSFRNTEAFF.

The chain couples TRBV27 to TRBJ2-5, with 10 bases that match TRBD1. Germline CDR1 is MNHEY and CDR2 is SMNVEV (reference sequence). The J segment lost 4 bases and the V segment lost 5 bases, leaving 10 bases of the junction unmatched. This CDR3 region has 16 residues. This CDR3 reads CASSDPGQGPGETQYF. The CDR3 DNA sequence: TGTGCCAGCAGTGACCCGGGACAGGGGCCTGGAGAGACCCAGTACTTC.

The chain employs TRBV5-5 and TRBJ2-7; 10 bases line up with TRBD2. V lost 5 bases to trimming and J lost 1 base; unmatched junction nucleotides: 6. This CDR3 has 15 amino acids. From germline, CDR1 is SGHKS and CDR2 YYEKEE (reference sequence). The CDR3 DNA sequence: TGTGCCAGCAGACCGGGACTAGCGACATCCTACGAGCAGTACTTC. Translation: CASRPGLATSYEQYF.

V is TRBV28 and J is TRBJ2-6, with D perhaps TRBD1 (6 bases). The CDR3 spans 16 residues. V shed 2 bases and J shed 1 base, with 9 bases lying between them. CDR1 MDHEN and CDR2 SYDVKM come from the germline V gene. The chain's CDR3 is CASSLRTASGANVLTF. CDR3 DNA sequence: TGTGCCAGCAGTTTAAGGACAGCATCTGGGGCCAACGTCCTGACTTTC.

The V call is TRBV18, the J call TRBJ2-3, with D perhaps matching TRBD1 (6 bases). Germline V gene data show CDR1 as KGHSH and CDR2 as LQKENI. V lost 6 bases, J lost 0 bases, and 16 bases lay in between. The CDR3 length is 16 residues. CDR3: CASSLSGTPSTDTQYF. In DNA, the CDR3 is TGTGCCAGCTCCCTCTCCGGGACACCTAGCACAGATACGCAGTATTTT.

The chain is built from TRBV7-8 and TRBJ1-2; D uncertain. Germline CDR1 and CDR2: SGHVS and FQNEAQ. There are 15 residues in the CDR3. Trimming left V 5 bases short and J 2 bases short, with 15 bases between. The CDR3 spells CASSAGQVSNYGYTF. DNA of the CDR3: TGTGCCAGCAGCGCCGGTCAGGTTTCAAACTATGGCTACACCTTC.

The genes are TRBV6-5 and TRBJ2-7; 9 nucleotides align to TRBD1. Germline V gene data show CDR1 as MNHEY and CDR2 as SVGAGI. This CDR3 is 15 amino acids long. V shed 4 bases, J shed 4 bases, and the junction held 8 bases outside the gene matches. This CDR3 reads CASSSGQGSMYEQYF. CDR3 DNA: TGTGCCAGCAGTTCAGGACAGGGGAGTATGTACGAGCAGTACTTC.

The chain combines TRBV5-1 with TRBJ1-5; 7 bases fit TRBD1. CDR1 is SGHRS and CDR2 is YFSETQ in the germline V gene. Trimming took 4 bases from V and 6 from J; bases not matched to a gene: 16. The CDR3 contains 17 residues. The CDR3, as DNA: TGCGCCAGCAGCCCGGGACAGCTAAAAGGGATTGGTCAGCCCCAGCATTTT. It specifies CASSPGQLKGIGQPQHF. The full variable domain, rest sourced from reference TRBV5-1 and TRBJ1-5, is KAGVTQTPRYLIKTRGQQVTLSCSPISGHRSVSWYQQTPGQGLQFLFEYFSETQRNKGNFPGRFSGRQFSNSRSEMNVSTLELGDSALYLCASSPGQLKGIGQPQHFGDGTRLSIL.

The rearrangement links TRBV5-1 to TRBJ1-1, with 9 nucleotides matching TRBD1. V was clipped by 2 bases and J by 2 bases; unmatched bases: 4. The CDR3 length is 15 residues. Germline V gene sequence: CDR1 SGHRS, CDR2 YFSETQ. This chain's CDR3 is CASSLQQGANTEAFF. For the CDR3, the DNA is TGCGCCAGCAGCTTACAACAGGGGGCAAACACTGAAGCTTTCTTT.

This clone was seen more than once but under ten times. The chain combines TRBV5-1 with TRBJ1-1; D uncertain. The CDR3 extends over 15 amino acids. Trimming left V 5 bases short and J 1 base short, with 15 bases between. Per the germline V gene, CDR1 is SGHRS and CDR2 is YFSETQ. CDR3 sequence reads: CASSSSIGRNTEAFF. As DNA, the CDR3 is TGCGCCAGCAGTTCATCAATTGGGCGGAACACTGAAGCTTTCTTT.

The DNA for the CDR3 is TGTGCCAGCAGTAGGAACTTTGAGGGCGAGCAGTACTTC. Protein product: CASSRNFEGEQYF. The V and J genes are TRBV6-4 and TRBJ2-7; possible D gene TRBD2, 5 bases. CDR3 size: 13 residues. Trimming took 5 bases from V and 6 from J, leaving 14 bases between them. Germline V gene lookup returns CDR1 MRHNA and CDR2 SNTAGT.

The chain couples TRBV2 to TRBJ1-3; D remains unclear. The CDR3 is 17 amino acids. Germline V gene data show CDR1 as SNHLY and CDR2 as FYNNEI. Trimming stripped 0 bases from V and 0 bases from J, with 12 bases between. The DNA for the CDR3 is TGTGCCAGCAGTGAAGCTTCGGGCGGAGGCTCTGGAAACACCATATATTTT. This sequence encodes CASSEASGGGSGNTIYF.

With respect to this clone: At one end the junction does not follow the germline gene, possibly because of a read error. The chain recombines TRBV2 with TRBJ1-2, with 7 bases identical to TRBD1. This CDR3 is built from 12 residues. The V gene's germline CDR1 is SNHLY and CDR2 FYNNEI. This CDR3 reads CASSLYTGTENF. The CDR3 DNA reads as TGTGCCAGCAGTTTATATACCGGGACAGAAAACTTC.

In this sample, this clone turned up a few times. CDR3 nucleotide sequence: TGTGCCAGCAGCTCAACGGGAAACACTGAAGCTTTCTTT. As protein: CASSSTGNTEAFF. The chain combines TRBV11-2 with TRBJ1-1, with D unclear. The CDR3 totals 13 residues. Trimming pared 4 bases from V and 2 bases from J, leaving 8 bases between. CDR1 and CDR2 (germline): SGHAT, FQNNGV.

The CDR3 here is CATSRDRAGPNYEQYF. The CDR3 DNA follows: TGTGCCACCAGCAGAGATCGGGCAGGGCCCAACTACGAGCAGTACTTC. The gene calls are TRBV15 and TRBJ2-7; D is possibly TRBD1 (5 bases). Germline V gene lookup returns CDR1 LNHNV and CDR2 YYDKDF (reference sequence). The CDR3 consists of 16 residues. V dropped 0 bases and J dropped 3 bases, with 15 bases sitting between them.

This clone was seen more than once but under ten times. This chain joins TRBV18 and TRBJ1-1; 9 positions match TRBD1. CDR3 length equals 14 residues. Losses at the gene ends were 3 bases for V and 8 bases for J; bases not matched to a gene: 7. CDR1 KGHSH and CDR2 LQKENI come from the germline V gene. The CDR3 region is CASSPKGQGTEAFF. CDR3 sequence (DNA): TGTGCCAGCTCACCTAAGGGACAGGGCACAGAAGCTTTCTTT.

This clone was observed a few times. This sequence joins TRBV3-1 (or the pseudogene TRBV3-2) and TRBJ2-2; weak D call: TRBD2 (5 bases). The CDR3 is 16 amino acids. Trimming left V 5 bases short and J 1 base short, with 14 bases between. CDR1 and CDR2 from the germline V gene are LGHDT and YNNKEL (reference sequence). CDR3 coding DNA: TGTGCCAGCAGCAGACGTGTTAGCGTGAACACCGGGGAGCTGTTTTTT. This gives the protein CASSRRVSVNTGELFF.

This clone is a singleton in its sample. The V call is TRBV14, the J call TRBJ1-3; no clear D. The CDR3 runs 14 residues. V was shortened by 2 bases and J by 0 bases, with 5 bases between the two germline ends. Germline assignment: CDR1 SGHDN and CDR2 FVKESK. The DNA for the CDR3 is TGTGCCAGCAGCCAATCAGGCTCTGGAAACACCATATATTTT. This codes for CASSQSGSGNTIYF.

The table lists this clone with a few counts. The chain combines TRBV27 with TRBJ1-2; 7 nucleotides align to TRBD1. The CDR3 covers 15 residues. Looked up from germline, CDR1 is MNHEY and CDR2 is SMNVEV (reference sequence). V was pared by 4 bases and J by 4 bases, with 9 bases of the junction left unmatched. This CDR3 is CASSSPGQTIYGYTF. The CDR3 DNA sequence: TGTGCCAGCAGTTCACCGGGACAGACAATCTATGGCTACACCTTC.